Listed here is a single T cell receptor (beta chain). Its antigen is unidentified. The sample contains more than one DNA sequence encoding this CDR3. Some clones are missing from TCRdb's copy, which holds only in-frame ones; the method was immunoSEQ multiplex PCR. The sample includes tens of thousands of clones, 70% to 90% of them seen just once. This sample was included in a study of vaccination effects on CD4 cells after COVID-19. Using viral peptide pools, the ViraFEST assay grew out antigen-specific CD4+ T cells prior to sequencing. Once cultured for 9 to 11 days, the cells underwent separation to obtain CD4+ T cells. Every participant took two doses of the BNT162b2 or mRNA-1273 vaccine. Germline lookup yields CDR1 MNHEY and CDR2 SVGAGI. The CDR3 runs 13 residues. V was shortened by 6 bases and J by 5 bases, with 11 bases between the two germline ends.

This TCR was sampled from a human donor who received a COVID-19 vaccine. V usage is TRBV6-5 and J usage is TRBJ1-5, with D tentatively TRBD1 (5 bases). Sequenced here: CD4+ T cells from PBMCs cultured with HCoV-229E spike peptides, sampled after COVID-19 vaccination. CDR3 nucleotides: TGTGCCAGCAGCCTAGACAGTTATCAGCCCCAGCATTTT. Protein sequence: CASSLDSYQPQHF.